What follows are 26 T cell receptor beta chains derived from one specimen sequenced in a study of T cell responses to AZD1222 COVID-19 vaccine. Repertoires were generated with immunoSEQ multiplex PCR, while TCRdb's copy carries only in-frame clones and drops some. Found here are about 150,000 clones, about 87% of them singletons; the top ten hold about 9%. Here the sequenced sample was peripheral blood, taken 28 days after the second AZD1222 dose. The source is an adult who received the AZD1222 COVID-19 vaccine.

This clone was detected once. The chain joins TRBV18 to TRBJ2-5; D gene unclear. The CDR3 length is 13 residues. Germline CDR1 reads KGHSH; CDR2 reads LQKENI. The V end was cut by 3 bases, the J end by 1 base, with 6 bases between. The CDR3 DNA reads TGTGCCAGCTCACCCTCAGGCCAAGAGACCCAGTACTTC. Translation: CASSPSGQETQYF. The full variable domain, with the rest looked up from reference TRBV18 and TRBJ2-5, is NAGVMQNPRHLVRRRGQEARLRCSPMKGHSHVYWYRQLPEEGLKFMVYLQKENIIDESGMPKERFSAEFPKEGPSILRIQQVVRGDSAAYFCASSPSGQETQYFGPGTRLLVL.

V usage is TRBV5-5 and J usage is TRBJ1-2, with D possibly TRBD1 on 5 matching bases. CDR1 and CDR2 from the germline V gene are SGHKS and YYEKEE (reference sequence). V was shortened by 4 bases and J by 1 base, with 11 bases between the two germline ends. This CDR3 has 14 residues. The DNA for the CDR3 is TGTGCCAGCAGCCGGGGCCCCGATAACTATGGCTACACCTTC. This gives the protein CASSRGPDNYGYTF.

V gene TRBV18 combines with J gene TRBJ1-3, with TRBD1 identical over 7 bases. The CDR3 length is 19 residues. J gave up 0 bases and V 3 bases, and 14 bases lay outside the gene matches. Germline-derived CDR1 and CDR2 are KGHSH and LQKENI. CDR3 region: CASSPMGQTLGNSGNTIYF. The DNA of the CDR3 is TGTGCCAGCTCACCTATGGGACAGACGTTGGGGAACTCTGGAAACACCATATATTTT.

The chain recombines TRBV7-2 with TRBJ2-1; the match to TRBD2 covers 12 bases. Germline V gene data show CDR1 as SGHTA and CDR2 as FQGNSA. The V segment lost 5 bases and the J segment 10 bases; nucleotides outside the gene matches: 12. The CDR3 spans 16 residues. CDR3 DNA sequence: TGTGCCAGCAGCCACAGGACTAGCGGGAAGGGAGGGGAGCAGTTCTTC. It specifies CASSHRTSGKGGEQFF.

The chain recombines TRBV20-1 with TRBJ2-1, with 7 bases that match TRBD1. V gave up 3 bases and J gave up 2 bases; unmatched junction bases: 7. The CDR3 extends over 15 amino acids. Germline V CDR1 and CDR2: DFQATT, SNEGSKA (reference sequence). The chain's CDR3 is CSASVLQGAYNEQFF. CDR3 DNA: TGCAGTGCTAGTGTTCTCCAGGGGGCCTACAATGAGCAGTTCTTC.

The rearrangement uses TRBV28 and TRBJ2-7; a weak D match, TRBD2 (5 bases). Trimming stripped 5 bases from V and 6 bases from J, with 23 bases between. The CDR3 has 16 amino acids. CDR1 and CDR2 from the germline V gene are MDHEN and SYDVKM. CDR3 region: CASSPGRGIPIREQYF. CDR3 DNA sequence: TGTGCCAGCAGTCCGGGTCGGGGAATCCCTATACGCGAGCAGTACTTC.

CDR3: CASSRAGGVVDTQYF. In nucleotides, the CDR3 is TGTGCCAGCAGCCGAGCGGGAGGGGTCGTGGATACGCAGTATTTT. This chain links TRBV7-3 with TRBJ2-3; TRBD2 aligns across 10 bases. With 5 bases clipped from V and 6 bases from J, the junction kept 8 bases outside the gene matches. The CDR3 sequence is 15 residues long. CDR1 and CDR2 (germline): SGHTA, FQGTGA.

This clone was picked up a small number of times. V usage is TRBV11-2 and J usage is TRBJ1-3, with a possible D match to TRBD1 (6 bases). The V gene's germline CDR1 is SGHAT and CDR2 FQNNGV. Trimming stripped 3 bases from V and 0 bases from J, with 9 bases between. The CDR3 sequence is 15 residues long. CDR3 residues: CASSFGTSSGNTIYF. CDR3 DNA sequence: TGTGCCAGCAGCTTTGGGACAAGCTCTGGAAACACCATATATTTT.

The chain employs TRBV5-1 and TRBJ2-3, with 9 nucleotides matching TRBD1. CDR1 is SGHRS and CDR2 is YFSETQ in the germline V gene. V shed 4 bases and J 4 bases; nucleotides not matched to a gene: 7. This CDR3 is built from 15 residues. The CDR3 loop is CASSPPGQGSDTQYF. The CDR3 DNA follows: TGCGCCAGCAGCCCACCGGGACAGGGATCAGATACGCAGTATTTT.

In its sample, this clone was seen once. This chain links TRBV18 with TRBJ2-5; no reliable D call. Trimming shortened V by 2 bases and J by 4 bases, and 11 bases separated the two germline ends. This CDR3 contains 14 residues. Germline CDR1 and CDR2: KGHSH and LQKENI. The CDR3 coding sequence is TGTGCCAGCTCACCATCGGGCCCCCGAGAGACCCAGTACTTC. The encoded protein is CASSPSGPRETQYF.

CDR3 DNA sequence: TGTGCCAGCAGTGAACCTCGGGGCAAAAAGTACTTC. It yields the protein CASSEPRGKKYF. The rearrangement joins TRBV25-1 to TRBJ2-7, with D perhaps matching TRBD1 or TRBD2 (5 bases each). The CDR3 is 12 residues long. Trimming took 2 bases from V and 11 from J, leaving 13 bases between them. Germline CDR1 MGHDK, CDR2 SYGVNS.

The chain uses TRBV30 and TRBJ2-6; 9 bases map to TRBD1. V lost 2 bases to trimming and J lost 4 bases; unmatched junction nucleotides: 6. The CDR3 contains 16 residues. Germline CDR1 reads GTSNPN; CDR2 reads SVGIG (reference sequence). DNA for the CDR3: TGTGCCTGGAGTTCCGGGACAGGGCTCGGGGCCAACGTCCTGACTTTC. This codes for CAWSSGTGLGANVLTF.

The chain recombines TRBV2 with TRBJ1-2, with 9 positions matching TRBD1. CDR3 length equals 15 residues. Looked up from germline, CDR1 is SNHLY and CDR2 is FYNNEI. V dropped 5 bases and J dropped 2; count of bases not matched to a gene: 6. The CDR3 spells CASSSGTGRNYGYTF. CDR3 DNA: TGTGCCAGCAGTTCTGGGACAGGGAGAAACTATGGCTACACCTTC.

This sequence joins TRBV6-2 or TRBV6-3 and TRBJ1-6; possible D gene TRBD1, 6 bases. Between the trimmed V and J ends, which lost 5 bases and 10 bases, there was a span of 18 bases. The germline CDR1 and CDR2 sequences are MNHEY and SVGEGT. This CDR3 has 15 residues. The CDR3 region has the DNA TGTGCCAGCAGTGTTCTCCTAGGGGGTGGATCACCCCTCCACTTT. Translation gives CASSVLLGGGSPLHF.

This clone was picked up a small number of times. The chain combines TRBV2 with TRBJ2-5; 8 bases line up with TRBD1. The CDR3 runs to 15 residues. Trimming cost V 7 bases and J 1 base; bases outside gene matches: 8. CDR1 is SNHLY and CDR2 is FYNNEI in the germline V gene. Here the CDR3 DNA reads TGTGCCAGCAAAGGGGCAGGGGGCTTCCAAGAGACCCAGTACTTC. This sequence encodes CASKGAGGFQETQYF.

This clone was counted a single time. The CDR3 nucleotides are TGCGCCAGCAGCCAGACTTATTCCACAGATACGCAGTATTTT. Translated: CASSQTYSTDTQYF. The gene calls are TRBV4-3 and TRBJ2-3; D ambiguous. The germline CDR1 and CDR2 sequences are LGHNA and YSLEER. V gave up 3 bases and J gave up 2 bases, with 9 bases separating them. The CDR3 has 14 amino acids.

The chain recombines TRBV7-8 with TRBJ1-3; the D gene is possibly TRBD1 (6 bases). CDR3 length equals 14 residues. V shed 4 bases and J shed 1 base, with 8 bases lying between them. The germline V gene has CDR1 SGHVS and CDR2 FQNEAQ. The CDR3 protein is CASSSGTSGNTIYF. Written as DNA, the CDR3 is TGTGCCAGCAGCTCCGGGACATCTGGAAACACCATATATTTT.

J is TRBJ2-1 and V is TRBV28; D not certain. Germline CDR1 reads MDHEN; CDR2 reads SYDVKM. Trimming removed 6 bases from V and 8 bases from J, with 8 bases in between. The CDR3 length is 11 residues. The CDR3 DNA follows: TGTGCCAGCAGCATACCCCATGAGCAGTTCTTC. Translating gives CASSIPHEQFF.

Points on this clone: This same CDR3 is encoded by further DNA sequences in the sample. V gene TRBV9 combines with J gene TRBJ2-7, with 7 positions matching TRBD1. CDR1 and CDR2 (germline): SGDLS, YYNGEE. Trimming removed 3 bases from V and 4 bases from J; junction bases left unmatched: 7. This CDR3 region has 14 residues. The CDR3 reads CASSARDRHYEQYF. The CDR3 DNA follows: TGTGCCAGCAGCGCCCGGGACAGACATTACGAGCAGTACTTC.

The chain has TRBV9 and TRBJ2-2; D gene ambiguous. The V end was cut by 3 bases, the J end by 2 bases, with 11 bases between. The CDR3 has 15 amino acids. Germline V gene lookup returns CDR1 SGDLS and CDR2 YYNGEE. Here the CDR3 DNA reads TGTGCCAGCAGCGGAACGGCCAGAAACACCGGGGAGCTGTTTTTT. Amino acid sequence: CASSGTARNTGELFF.

This clone was seen a few times. The chain uses TRBV19 and TRBJ2-3; unclear D gene. CDR1 is LNHDA, CDR2 SQIVND, per germline (reference sequence). The CDR3 covers 14 residues. Trimming removed 3 bases at V and 2 bases at J, with 9 bases between. The CDR3: CASSINQNTDTQYF. The CDR3 DNA is TGTGCCAGTAGTATCAACCAAAACACAGATACGCAGTATTTT.

This clone was recorded once. This sequence joins TRBV6-4 and TRBJ2-1; 7 bases agree with TRBD1. CDR3 length equals 13 residues. Looked up from germline, CDR1 is MRHNA and CDR2 is SNTAGT. Trimming cost V 4 bases and J 10 bases; bases outside gene matches: 7. The CDR3 nucleotides are TGTGCCAGCAGTGTTGAGGGGGCCGGGGAGCAGTTCTTC. This encodes CASSVEGAGEQFF.

The chain couples TRBV7-2 to TRBJ2-7; 9 nucleotides match TRBD1. The CDR3 length is 15 residues. V was clipped by 3 bases and J by 7 bases; unmatched bases: 10. The germline V gene encodes CDR1 SGHTA and CDR2 FQGNSA. CDR3 sequence: CASSFSSGTGSEQYF. The CDR3 DNA reads as TGTGCCAGCAGCTTCAGCTCCGGGACAGGGAGTGAGCAGTACTTC.

The rearrangement links TRBV19 to TRBJ2-7; 9 bases map to TRBD2. The germline V gene encodes CDR1 LNHDA and CDR2 SQIVND (reference sequence). The CDR3 runs to 13 residues. V dropped 7 bases and J dropped 2; count of bases not matched to a gene: 3. The CDR3 region is CASKTSGTYEQYF. For the CDR3, the DNA is TGTGCCAGTAAGACTAGCGGTACCTACGAGCAGTACTTC.

The CDR3 DNA reads TGTGCCAGCAGTTCAAGGGTACGGGTGAACACTGAAGCTTTCTTT. Amino acid sequence: CASSSRVRVNTEAFF. The rearrangement links TRBV27 to TRBJ1-1; D not certain. The CDR3 totals 15 residues. Deletions cut 4 bases from V and 0 bases from J, with 12 bases between. Germline CDR1 is MNHEY and CDR2 is SMNVEV (reference sequence).

The chain links TRBV27 to TRBJ2-3; D remains unclear. The CDR3 is made up of 14 amino acids. Germline V gene data show CDR1 as MNHEY and CDR2 as SMNVEV (reference sequence). Trimming shortened V by 4 bases and J by 2 bases, and 10 bases separated the two germline ends. The CDR3 spells CASSYRLHTDTQYF. Here the CDR3 DNA reads TGTGCCAGCAGTTATAGACTTCACACAGATACGCAGTATTTT.